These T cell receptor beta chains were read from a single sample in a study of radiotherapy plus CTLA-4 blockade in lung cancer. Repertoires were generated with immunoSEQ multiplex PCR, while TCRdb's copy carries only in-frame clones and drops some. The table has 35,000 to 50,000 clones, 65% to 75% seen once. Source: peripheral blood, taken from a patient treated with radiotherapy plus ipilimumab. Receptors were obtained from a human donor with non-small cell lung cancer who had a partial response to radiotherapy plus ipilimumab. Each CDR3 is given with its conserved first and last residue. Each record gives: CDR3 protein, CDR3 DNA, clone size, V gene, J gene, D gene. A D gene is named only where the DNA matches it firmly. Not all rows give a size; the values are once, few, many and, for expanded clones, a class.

CDR3: CASSAFSTVGTGELFF
DNA: TGTGCCAGCAGTGCTTTTTCGACGGTCGGGACCGGGGAGCTGTTTTTT
size: .
V: TRBV6-1
J: TRBJ2-2
D: .

CDR3: CASSLYGIQETQYF
DNA: TGCGCCAGCAGCTTGTACGGGATCCAAGAGACCCAGTACTTC
size: few
V: TRBV5-1
J: TRBJ2-5
D: .

CDR3: CASSFGGAADTIYF
DNA: TGTGCCAGCAGCTTTGGGGGGGCGGCGGACACCATATATTTT
size: .
V: TRBV7-3
J: TRBJ1-3
D: .

CDR3: CASRTGGLGGYTF
DNA: TGTGCCAGTAGAACAGGGGGCTTGGGTGGCTACACCTTC
size: many
V: TRBV19
J: TRBJ1-2
D: TRBD1

CDR3: CASRHTGANTGELFF
DNA: TGTGCCAGCAGGCACACCGGGGCGAACACCGGGGAGCTGTTTTTT
size: few
V: TRBV7-3
J: TRBJ2-2
D: .

CDR3: CASSLRLAGGYEQYF
DNA: TGTGCCAGCAGCCTAAGACTAGCGGGGGGATACGAGCAGTACTTC
size: .
V: TRBV4-2
J: TRBJ2-7
D: TRBD2

CDR3: CSVEDTGRADSDTQYF
DNA: TGCAGCGTTGAAGATACCGGGCGGGCGGATTCGGATACGCAGTATTTT
size: few
V: TRBV29-1
J: TRBJ2-3
D: .

CDR3: CASRSGTSGTSTDTQYF
DNA: TGTGCCAGCAGGTCCGGGACTAGCGGTACTAGCACAGATACGCAGTATTTT
size: .
V: TRBV5-4
J: TRBJ2-3
D: TRBD2

CDR3: CASSRDYSPGELFF
DNA: TGTGCCAGCTCCCGGGACTACAGTCCCGGGGAGCTGTTTTTT
size: .
V: TRBV6-5
J: TRBJ2-2
D: TRBD2

CDR3: CASSRGTSGGETQYF
DNA: TGCGCCAGCAGCCGCGGGACTAGCGGGGGGGAGACCCAGTACTTC
size: .
V: TRBV4-1
J: TRBJ2-5
D: TRBD2

CDR3: CASSRTGGLSTYYEQYF
DNA: TGTGCCAGTTCACGGACAGGGGGCCTCTCTACCTACTACGAGCAGTACTTC
size: .
V: TRBV19
J: TRBJ2-7
D: TRBD1

CDR3: CASSPSPGLQYF
DNA: TGTGCCAGCTCACCGAGTCCTGGGCTTCAGTACTTC
size: .
V: TRBV18
J: TRBJ2-4
D: .

CDR3: CASSSLAASYEQYF
DNA: TGTGCCAGCAGCTCGCTAGCGGCCTCCTACGAGCAGTACTTC
size: .
V: TRBV9
J: TRBJ2-7
D: TRBD2

CDR3: CSVGQVDSNQPQHF
DNA: TGCAGCGTGGGACAGGTGGACAGCAATCAGCCCCAGCATTTT
size: .
V: TRBV29-1
J: TRBJ1-5
D: TRBD1

CDR3: CASSETQGWNSPLHF
DNA: TGCGCCAGCAGTGAGACACAAGGATGGAATTCACCCCTCCACTTT
size: many
V: TRBV4-1
J: TRBJ1-6
D: .

CDR3: CASSELAGVGEQFF
DNA: TGCGCCAGCAGTGAGCTAGCGGGAGTAGGTGAGCAGTTCTTC
size: .
V: TRBV10-1
J: TRBJ2-1
D: TRBD2